The 29 T cell receptor beta chains below come from one sample, sequenced in a study of cytomegalovirus exposure and HLA in healthy donors. The assay was immunoSEQ multiplex PCR, and TCRdb's table has in-frame clones only and misses some. The repertoire includes tens of thousands of clones, around 94% of them detected once, and 0.55% to 0.75% sits in the top ten. What was sequenced was PBMCs. The source of these receptors is a man younger than 35 in good health and CMV-seronegative.

The chain couples TRBV27 to TRBJ1-6; D might be TRBD1 (5 bases). Trimming removed 5 bases from V and 15 bases from J, with 20 bases in between. The CDR3 totals 14 residues. Germline-derived CDR1 and CDR2 are MNHEY and SMNVEV (reference sequence). DNA of the CDR3: TGTGCCAGCAGTCCTATCGATCGGGGGTCTCTCCTCCACTTT. It encodes CASSPIDRGSLLHF.

This chain connects TRBV4-1 to TRBJ1-1; tentatively, D is TRBD1 (5 bases). Between the trimmed V and J ends, which lost 9 bases and 5 bases, there was a span of 22 bases. The CDR3 is 15 residues long. Germline values: CDR1 MGHRA, CDR2 YSYEKL. The CDR3 region has the DNA TGCGCCAGTACACAGGCAGTGGGGATCCAGACTGAAGCTTTCTTT. Its translation is CASTQAVGIQTEAFF.

Notes on this clone: One end of the junction fails to match germline, which may point to a read error. The rearrangement uses TRBV18 and TRBJ2-3; perhaps TRBD1 as D (7 bases). Germline CDR1 reads KGHSH; CDR2 reads LQKENI. CDR3 length: 16 residues. The CDR3: CASSPQGPSGTDTQYF. CDR3 nucleotide sequence: TGTGCCAGCTCTCCACAGGGGCCTAGCGGCACAGATACGCAGTATTTT.

The gene calls are TRBV15 and TRBJ2-7; D perhaps matches TRBD2 (6 bases). V gave up 1 base and J gave up 2 bases, with 6 bases separating them. CDR3 size: 13 residues. In germline, CDR1 is LNHNV, CDR2 YYDKDF (reference sequence). The CDR3, as DNA: TGTGCCACCAGCAGAGGGACTACCTACGAGCAGTACTTC. Amino acid sequence: CATSRGTTYEQYF.

This clone was recorded only once. The chain uses TRBV6-1 and TRBJ2-7, with D possibly TRBD1 on 5 matching bases. The germline V gene has CDR1 MNHNS and CDR2 SASEGT. This CDR3 comprises 15 residues. V lost 5 bases and J 4 bases, leaving 18 bases between the germline ends. CDR3 region: CASSSDLRQTYEQYF. In DNA, the CDR3 is TGTGCCAGCAGTTCCGACCTCAGACAGACTTACGAGCAGTACTTC.

This chain links TRBV6-6 with TRBJ2-7; no reliable D call. This CDR3 is built from 15 residues. Germline V lookup: CDR1 MNHNY, CDR2 SVGAGI (reference sequence). With 5 bases removed from V and 2 bases from J, the gap between germline ends came to 16 bases. CDR3 bases: TGTGCCAGCAGTCCACAGACCCGACCAACCTACGAGCAGTACTTC. It yields the protein CASSPQTRPTYEQYF.

The chain carries TRBV27 and TRBJ1-2; possible D gene TRBD1, 6 bases. Between the trimmed V and J ends, which lost 4 bases and 5 bases, there was a span of 20 bases. The CDR3 extends over 16 amino acids. In germline, CDR1 is MNHEY, CDR2 SMNVEV (reference sequence). The CDR3 loop is CASSSGTPPFIYGYTF. In nucleotides, the CDR3 is TGTGCCAGCAGTTCGGGGACACCACCTTTCATATATGGCTACACCTTC.

J is TRBJ2-5 and V is TRBV27, with a tentative D call TRBD1 (5 bases). This CDR3 has 14 residues. V was trimmed by 5 bases and J by 5 bases, leaving 15 bases between them. Germline V gives CDR1 MNHEY, CDR2 SMNVEV (reference sequence). Written as DNA, the CDR3 is TGTGCCAGCAGTCCGAGGACAATCGGGGAGACCCAGTACTTC. It yields the protein CASSPRTIGETQYF.

The V call is TRBV2, the J call TRBJ1-1; the match to TRBD1 covers 8 bases. The CDR3 has 14 residues. Germline V gene data show CDR1 as SNHLY and CDR2 as FYNNEI. V lost 6 bases, J lost 5 bases, and 8 bases stayed unmatched. The CDR3 DNA sequence: TGTGCCAGCAGCGGGACAGGCCTGGGGACTGAAGCTTTCTTT. It is translated as CASSGTGLGTEAFF.

This chain joins TRBV7-3 and TRBJ1-1; no definite D call. This CDR3 is 14 amino acids long. Germline lookup yields CDR1 SGHTA and CDR2 FQGTGA. Trimming took off 8 bases at V and 1 base at J, with 14 bases between the two ends. The CDR3 DNA reads TGTGCCAGCTCCCTCGCCCCGCGGAACACTGAAGCTTTCTTT. Translation gives CASSLAPRNTEAFF. Combining the CDR3 with reference TRBV7-3 and TRBJ1-1 gives the whole variable domain GAGVSQTPSNKVTEKGKYVELRCDPISGHTALYWYRQSLGQGPEFLIYFQGTGAADDSGLPNDRFFAVRPEGSVSTLKIQRTERGDSAVYLCASSLAPRNTEAFFGQGTRLTVV.

The V call is TRBV9, the J call TRBJ2-3; D perhaps matches TRBD1 (5 bases). The CDR3 sequence is 15 residues long. V shed 4 bases and J shed 1 base, with 13 bases lying between them. Germline assignment: CDR1 SGDLS and CDR2 YYNGEE. The CDR3 DNA reads as TGTGCCAGCAGCCCTCACCCGACAGGCACAGATACGCAGTATTTT. Encoded protein: CASSPHPTGTDTQYF. Full variable domain (outside the CDR3, taken from reference TRBV9 and TRBJ2-3): DSGVTQTPKHLITATGQRVTLRCSPRSGDLSVYWYQQSLDQGLQFLIQYYNGEERAKGNILERFSAQQFPDLHSELNLSSLELGDSALYFCASSPHPTGTDTQYFGPGTRLTVL.

This chain uses TRBV2 with TRBJ2-1, with TRBD1 matching over 11 bases. CDR3 length: 15 amino acids. V trimming: 3 bases; J trimming: 10 bases; junction bases outside the gene matches: 8. Germline V CDR1 and CDR2: SNHLY, FYNNEI. The CDR3 nucleotides read TGTGCCAGCAGTGACGGACAGGGGGCGAAGAGAGAGCAGTTCTTC. This sequence encodes CASSDGQGAKREQFF.

The V and J genes are TRBV4-3 and TRBJ1-2; possible D gene TRBD1, 5 bases. The CDR3 spans 15 residues. The V gene's germline CDR1 is LGHNA and CDR2 YSLEER. Deletions cut 0 bases from V and 4 bases from J, with 12 bases between. CDR3 DNA sequence: TGCGCCAGCAGCCAAGAAAAGGGGATAACCTATGGCTACACCTTC. Its protein product is CASSQEKGITYGYTF.

The chain uses TRBV4-2 and TRBJ2-1, with 9 bases aligning to TRBD2. After removal of 4 bases from V and 4 bases from J, the junction contained 8 bases not matched to a gene. The CDR3 contains 16 residues. The germline V gene has CDR1 LGHNA and CDR2 YNFKEQ. CDR3 region: CASSPPGSGGYNEQFF. The CDR3 DNA reads as TGTGCCAGCAGCCCGCCTGGTAGCGGGGGTTACAATGAGCAGTTCTTC.

The V gene is TRBV2, the J gene TRBJ2-6, with D possibly TRBD2 on 5 matching bases. The germline V and J ends were trimmed by 3 bases and 0 bases, with 6 bases remaining between them. The CDR3 runs 15 residues. Germline V gene lookup returns CDR1 SNHLY and CDR2 FYNNEI. CDR3 DNA sequence: TGTGCCAGCAGTGAGAGCGGCTCTGGGGCCAACGTCCTGACTTTC. It encodes CASSESGSGANVLTF.

J is TRBJ1-1 and V is TRBV6-1; D gene uncertain. Germline values: CDR1 MNHNS, CDR2 SASEGT. CDR3 size: 15 residues. Trimming shortened V by 4 bases and J by 10 bases, and 22 bases separated the two germline ends. The CDR3 sequence is CASSVFRSFRMGAFF. The CDR3 bases are TGTGCCAGCAGTGTCTTCAGGTCCTTTAGAATGGGAGCTTTCTTT.

CDR3: CAWSKMGGGKQYF. The CDR3 DNA follows: TGTGCCTGGAGCAAGATGGGGGGTGGCAAGCAGTACTTC. The rearrangement uses TRBV30 and TRBJ2-7, with D maybe TRBD2 (6 bases). The length of the CDR3 is 13 residues. Germline CDR1 is GTSNPN and CDR2 is SVGIG (reference sequence). Trimming cost V 3 bases and J 8 bases, with 17 bases left between them.

This chain joins TRBV2 and TRBJ1-2, with 9 bases matching TRBD1. The V segment lost 6 bases and the J segment 7 bases; nucleotides outside the gene matches: 12. This CDR3 spans 15 amino acids. CDR1 and CDR2 from the germline V gene are SNHLY and FYNNEI. The CDR3 loop is CASSGTGTPAGGYTF. The CDR3 coding sequence is TGTGCCAGCAGCGGGACAGGGACTCCTGCGGGTGGCTACACCTTC.

The rearrangement links TRBV7-9 to TRBJ2-7, with TRBD2 identical over 9 bases. The trim removed 6 bases at V and 0 bases at J, leaving 6 bases unmatched. Germline V gene lookup returns CDR1 SEHNR and CDR2 FQNEAQ (reference sequence). The CDR3 totals 15 residues. The CDR3 nucleotides are TGTGCCAGCAGTTGGAGCGGGGGGACCTCCTACGAGCAGTACTTC. This gives the protein CASSWSGGTSYEQYF.

V gene TRBV10-3 combines with J gene TRBJ2-4, with 15 positions matching TRBD2. CDR1 and CDR2 from the germline V gene are ENHRY and SYGVKD. Trimming took 6 bases from V and 4 from J; bases not matched to a gene: 7. The CDR3 is made up of 17 amino acids. Here the CDR3 DNA reads TGTGCCATCAGCCCCGGACTAGCGGGGGGGGCTAAAAACATTCAGTACTTC. Residues: CAISPGLAGGAKNIQYF.

The chain combines TRBV5-6 with TRBJ1-1, with unresolved D. This CDR3 is built from 13 residues. Deletions cut 1 base from V and 1 base from J, with 5 bases between. The germline gives CDR1 SGHDT, CDR2 YYEEEE. The CDR3 sequence is CASSLTANTEAFF. DNA for the CDR3: TGTGCCAGCAGCTTGACAGCGAACACTGAAGCTTTCTTT.

The rearrangement links TRBV27 to TRBJ2-7, with 9 nucleotides matching TRBD2. Per germline, CDR1 MNHEY and CDR2 SMNVEV (reference sequence). The CDR3 contains 17 residues. V lost 3 bases and J lost 1; bases outside the gene matches: 10. The chain's CDR3 is CASSLNQRGAASYEQYF. The CDR3 coding sequence is TGTGCCAGCAGTTTGAACCAGCGGGGGGCAGCATCCTACGAGCAGTACTTC.

This sequence joins TRBV5-1 and TRBJ1-6; TRBD1 might be the D (5 bases). V was cut by 1 base and J by 13 bases, with 18 bases left in between. The CDR3 covers 15 residues. CDR1 is SGHRS and CDR2 is YFSETQ in the germline V gene. In DNA form, the CDR3 reads TGCGCCAGCAGCTTGCAGGGTCCGGGGGAGTTGCCCCTCCACTTT. Translated: CASSLQGPGELPLHF.

This sequence joins TRBV15 and TRBJ1-1; D remains unclear. This CDR3 spans 14 amino acids. Trimming took 0 bases from V and 8 from J, leaving 13 bases between them. CDR1 LNHNV and CDR2 YYDKDF come from the germline V gene (reference sequence). The chain's CDR3 is CATSRDLTAYEAFF. The CDR3 DNA sequence: TGTGCCACCAGCAGAGATCTAACCGCCTACGAAGCTTTCTTT.

J is TRBJ1-1 and V is TRBV12-5, with D perhaps TRBD1 (6 bases). The CDR3 spans 15 residues. CDR1 is LGHNT and CDR2 is FRNRAP in the germline V gene. V lost 2 bases and J lost 1, with 11 bases in between. The DNA for the CDR3 is TGTGCTAGTGGTTTGCCATCGGACAGGAACACTGAAGCTTTCTTT. As protein: CASGLPSDRNTEAFF.

The chain recombines TRBV5-8 with TRBJ2-2; D is possibly TRBD1 (6 bases). The CDR3 spans 12 residues. Between the trimmed V and J ends, which lost 3 bases and 6 bases, there was a span of 6 bases. Germline values: CDR1 SGHTS, CDR2 YDEGEE. The CDR3 spells CASSYRAGELFF. DNA of the CDR3: TGTGCCAGCAGCTACAGGGCCGGGGAGCTGTTTTTT.

This chain connects TRBV7-2 to TRBJ2-5, with 7 bases that match TRBD2. V lost 2 bases to trimming and J lost 3 bases; unmatched junction nucleotides: 6. The CDR3 spans 15 residues. CDR1 SGHTA and CDR2 FQGNSA come from the germline V gene. CDR3 sequence (DNA): TGTGCCAGCAGCTTAAATCCACTAGCGAAAGAGACCCAGTACTTC. Its protein product is CASSLNPLAKETQYF.

The chain employs TRBV25-1 and TRBJ2-7, with 8 bases lining up with TRBD1. After removal of 3 bases from V and 1 base from J, the junction contained 5 bases not matched to a gene. The CDR3 spans 15 residues. Germline CDR1 reads MGHDK; CDR2 reads SYGVNS. The CDR3 DNA follows: TGTGCCAGCAGTGACCCCGGGACAGGTTCCTACGAGCAGTACTTC. It specifies CASSDPGTGSYEQYF.

The chain employs TRBV4-1 and TRBJ2-2; D perhaps matches TRBD2 (6 bases). This CDR3 comprises 17 residues. Trimming cost V 4 bases and J 6 bases, with 21 bases left between them. Germline lookup yields CDR1 MGHRA and CDR2 YSYEKL. Written as DNA, the CDR3 is TGCGCCAGCAGCCGACTAGATACAACCCCCACCCCCGGGGAGCTGTTTTTT. Its translation is CASSRLDTTPTPGELFF.